This is a list of T cell receptor beta chains from one sample in a study of blood T cell repertoires in COVID-19. The method was immunoSEQ multiplex PCR; TCRdb's version includes in-frame clones alone and lacks a portion of them. The table records about 440,000 clones, around 88% of them present only once. The sequencing input was peripheral blood. The receptors originated from a woman aged 50 to 65 with COVID-19, enrolled during active disease. The CDR3 runs from the conserved cysteine through the conserved F or W.

J,V,CDR3
TRBJ1-4,TRBV28,CASSPTLVGGTNEKLFF
TRBJ2-7,TRBV5-1,CASSSDNTYEQYF
TRBJ2-3,TRBV19,CASSMKLAGLSNTQYF
TRBJ1-1,TRBV6-4,CASRNTDRNTEAFF
TRBJ1-1,TRBV30,CAWVGGPGGNTEAFF
TRBJ1-2,TRBV18,CASSPGGAREGYTF
TRBJ2-1,TRBV7-9,CASSLAGTSQSNEQFF
TRBJ1-1,TRBV4-1,CASSQDRGSGRRFTEAFF
TRBJ1-1,TRBV27,CASSPMTGLNTEAFF
TRBJ2-5,TRBV3-1/TRBV3-2,CASSQGGLETQYF